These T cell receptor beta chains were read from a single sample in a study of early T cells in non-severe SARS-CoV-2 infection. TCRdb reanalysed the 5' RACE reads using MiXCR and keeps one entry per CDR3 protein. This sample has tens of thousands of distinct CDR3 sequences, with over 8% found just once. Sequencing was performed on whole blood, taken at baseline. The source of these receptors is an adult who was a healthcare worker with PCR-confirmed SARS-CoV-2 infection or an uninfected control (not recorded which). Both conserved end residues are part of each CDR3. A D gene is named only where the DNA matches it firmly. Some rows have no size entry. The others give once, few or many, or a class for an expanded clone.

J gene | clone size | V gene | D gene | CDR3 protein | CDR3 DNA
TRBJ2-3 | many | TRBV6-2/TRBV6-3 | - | CAARRSGGDTQYF | TGTGCCGCTCGTAGATCCGGCGGAGATACGCAGTATTTT
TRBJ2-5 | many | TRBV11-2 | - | CASSLGRTQETQYF | TGTGCCAGCAGCTTAGGCCGCACCCAAGAGACCCAGTACTTC
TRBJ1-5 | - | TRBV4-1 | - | CACSQDGDQPQHF | TGCGCCTGCAGCCAAGACGGGGATCAGCCCCAGCATTTT
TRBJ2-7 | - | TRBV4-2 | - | CASSQDSGRSSYEQYF | TGTGCCAGCAGCCAAGATAGTGGCCGAAGCTCCTACGAGCAGTACTTC
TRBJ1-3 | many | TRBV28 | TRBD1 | CASTWTGGVSGNTIYF | TGTGCCAGCACCTGGACAGGGGGCGTCTCTGGAAACACCATATATTTT
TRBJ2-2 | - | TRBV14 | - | CASSLARASSKGHLGELFF | TGTGCCAGCAGCCTCGCTCGAGCCAGCAGTAAGGGCCACCTCGGGGAGCTGTTTTTT
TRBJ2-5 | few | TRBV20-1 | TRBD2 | CSAGSGSTETQYF | TGCAGTGCTGGAAGCGGGAGCACTGAGACCCAGTACTTC
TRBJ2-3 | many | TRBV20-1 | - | CSARDGGLVKQYF | TGCAGTGCTAGAGATGGGGGTTTAGTGAAGCAGTATTTT
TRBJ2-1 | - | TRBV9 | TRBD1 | CASSPRQGFDEQFF | TGTGCCAGCAGCCCACGACAGGGGTTCGATGAGCAGTTCTTC
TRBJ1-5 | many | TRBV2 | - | CASSGTVRQPQHF | TGTGCCAGCAGTGGGACAGTGCGACAGCCCCAGCATTTT
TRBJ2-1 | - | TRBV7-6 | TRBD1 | CASSKDREQQFF | TGTGCCAGCAGCAAGGACAGGGAACAGCAGTTCTTC
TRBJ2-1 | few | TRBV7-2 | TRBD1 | CASSSQHRGRGYNEQFF | TGTGCCAGCAGCTCCCAACACAGGGGGCGCGGGTACAATGAGCAGTTCTTC
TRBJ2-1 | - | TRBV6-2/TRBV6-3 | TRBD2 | CASTYSLAGGPPPYNEQFF | TGTGCCAGCACTTACTCACTAGCGGGAGGGCCCCCACCTTACAATGAGCAGTTCTTC
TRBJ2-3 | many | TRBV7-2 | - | CASSLVGTQYF | TGTGCCAGCAGCTTAGTTGGTACGCAGTATTTT
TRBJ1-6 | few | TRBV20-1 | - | CSATSGTQNSPLHF | TGCAGTGCTACCTCCGGGACACAGAATTCACCCCTCCACTTT
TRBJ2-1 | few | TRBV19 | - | CASSIDDDYNEQFF | TGTGCCAGTAGTATAGACGACGATTACAATGAGCAGTTCTTC
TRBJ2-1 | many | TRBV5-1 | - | CASSLEIAVYNEQFF | TGCGCCAGCAGCTTGGAAATAGCGGTGTACAATGAGCAGTTCTTC
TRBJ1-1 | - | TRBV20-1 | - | CSARDLGNPATEAFF | TGCAGTGCTAGAGATTTGGGTAACCCGGCGACTGAAGCTTTCTTT
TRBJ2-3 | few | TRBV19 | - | CASSIIDDSTDTQYF | TGTGCCAGTAGTATTATAGACGATAGCACAGATACGCAGTATTTT
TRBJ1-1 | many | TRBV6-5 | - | CASSYSGAEAFF | TGTGCCAGCAGTTACTCAGGGGCTGAAGCTTTCTTT
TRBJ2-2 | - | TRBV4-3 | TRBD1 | CASSHLTGDTGELFF | TGCGCCAGCAGCCACCTAACAGGGGATACCGGGGAGCTGTTTTTT
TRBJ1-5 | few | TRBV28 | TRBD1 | CASSTQGADQPQHF | TGTGCCAGCAGTACCCAGGGGGCGGATCAGCCCCAGCATTTT
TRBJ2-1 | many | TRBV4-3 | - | CASSQLADNEQFF | TGCGCCAGCAGCCAACTAGCAGACAATGAGCAGTTCTTC
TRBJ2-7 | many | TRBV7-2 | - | CASSLGRGNSYEQYF | TGTGCCAGCAGCTTAGGACGGGGGAATTCCTACGAGCAGTACTTC
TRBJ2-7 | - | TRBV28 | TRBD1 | CASRSGTDYEQYF | TGTGCCAGCAGGTCCGGGACAGACTACGAGCAGTACTTC
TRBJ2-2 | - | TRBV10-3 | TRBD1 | CAISLTGGASGELFF | TGTGCCATCAGCCTGACAGGGGGCGCGTCCGGGGAGCTGTTTTTT
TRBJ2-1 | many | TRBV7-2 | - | CASSLAGTEQFF | TGTGCCAGCAGCTTAGCTGGGACTGAGCAGTTCTTC
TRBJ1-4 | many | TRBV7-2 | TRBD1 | CASSTTGGDKKLFF | TGTGCCAGCAGTACGACAGGGGGCGATAAAAAACTGTTTTTT
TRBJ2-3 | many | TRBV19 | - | CATASTRSTDTQYF | TGTGCCACTGCGTCCACCCGCAGCACAGATACGCAGTATTTT
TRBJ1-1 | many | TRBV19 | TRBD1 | CASSPGDRAWTEAFF | TGTGCCAGTAGTCCCGGGGACAGGGCTTGGACTGAAGCTTTCTTT
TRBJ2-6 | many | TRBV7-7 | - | CASSLGNPGANVLTF | TGTGCCAGCAGCCTCGGGAATCCCGGGGCCAACGTCCTGACTTTC
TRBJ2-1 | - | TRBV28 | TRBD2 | CASSRPDGGLNEQFF | TGTGCCAGCAGTAGGCCGGACGGGGGGTTGAATGAGCAGTTCTTC
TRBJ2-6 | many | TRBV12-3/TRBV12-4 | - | CASRLAHRSGANVLTF | TGTGCCAGCAGGCTAGCCCACAGATCTGGGGCCAACGTCCTGACTTTC
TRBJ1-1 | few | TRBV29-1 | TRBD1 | CSVGVSRQGGTMNTEAFF | TGCAGCGTTGGGGTATCCCGCCAGGGGGGAACCATGAACACTGAAGCTTTCTTT
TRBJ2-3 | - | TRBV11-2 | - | CASSPWADTQYF | TGTGCCAGCAGCCCCTGGGCAGATACGCAGTATTTT
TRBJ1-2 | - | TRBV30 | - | CAWSEGGGDYGYTF | TGTGCCTGGAGTGAGGGCGGGGGAGACTATGGCTACACCTTC
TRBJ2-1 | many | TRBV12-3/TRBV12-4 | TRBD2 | CASSPGLAGSNEQFF | TGTGCCAGCAGTCCGGGACTAGCGGGATCCAATGAGCAGTTCTTC
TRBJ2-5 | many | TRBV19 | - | CASSKGTNLQETQYF | TGTGCCAGTAGTAAAGGGACAAACCTCCAAGAGACCCAGTACTTC
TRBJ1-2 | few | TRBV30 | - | CAWTPGTPGYTF | TGTGCCTGGACTCCCGGGACGCCGGGCTACACCTTC
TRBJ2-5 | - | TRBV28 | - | CASSSRQVQETQYF | TGTGCCAGCAGTAGTCGACAGGTTCAAGAGACCCAGTACTTC
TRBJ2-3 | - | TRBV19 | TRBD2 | CASSIGASGTSTDTQYF | TGTGCCAGTAGTATAGGGGCTAGCGGAACATCCACAGATACGCAGTATTTT
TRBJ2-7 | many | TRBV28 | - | CASRMGHPTSYEQYF | TGTGCCAGCAGGATGGGACACCCAACCTCCTACGAGCAGTACTTC
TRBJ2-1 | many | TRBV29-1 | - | CSVGRVYNEQFF | TGCAGCGTTGGCAGGGTGTACAATGAGCAGTTCTTC
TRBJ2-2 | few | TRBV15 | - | CATSRVGRILNTGELFF | TGTGCCACCAGCAGAGTAGGGCGCATTCTGAACACCGGGGAGCTGTTTTTT
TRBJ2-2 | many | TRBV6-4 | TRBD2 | CASSPGLAGAGELFF | TGTGCCAGCAGCCCTGGACTAGCGGGAGCCGGGGAGCTGTTTTTT
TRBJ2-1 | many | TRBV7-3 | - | CASSLRGLENRGEQFF | TGTGCCAGCAGCTTAAGGGGCCTAGAGAATAGGGGTGAGCAGTTCTTC
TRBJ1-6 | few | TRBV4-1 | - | CASSQEGQDMRSPLHF | TGCGCCAGCAGCCAAGAGGGGCAGGATATGCGTTCACCCCTCCACTTT
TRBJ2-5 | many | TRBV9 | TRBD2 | CASSPGLADGRETQYF | TGTGCCAGCAGCCCGGGACTAGCGGACGGACGGGAGACCCAGTACTTC
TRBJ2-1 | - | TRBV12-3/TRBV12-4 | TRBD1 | CASSQGQGSPFNEQFF | TGTGCCAGCAGCCAGGGACAGGGAAGTCCGTTCAATGAGCAGTTCTTC
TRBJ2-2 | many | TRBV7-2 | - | CASSFAGHFGELFF | TGTGCCAGCAGCTTCGCCGGACATTTTGGGGAGCTGTTTTTT